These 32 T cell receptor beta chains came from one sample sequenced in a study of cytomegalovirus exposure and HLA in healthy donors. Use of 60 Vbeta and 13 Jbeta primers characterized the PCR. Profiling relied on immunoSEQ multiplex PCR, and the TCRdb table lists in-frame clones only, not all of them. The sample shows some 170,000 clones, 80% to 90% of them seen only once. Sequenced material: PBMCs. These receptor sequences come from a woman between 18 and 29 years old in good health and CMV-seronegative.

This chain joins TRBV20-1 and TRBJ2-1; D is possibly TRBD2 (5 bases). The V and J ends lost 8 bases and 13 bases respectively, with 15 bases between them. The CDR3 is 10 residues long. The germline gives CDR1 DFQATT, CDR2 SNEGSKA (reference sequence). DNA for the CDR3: TGCAGTATCCGGAGGACGATACAGTTCTTC. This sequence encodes CSIRRTIQFF.

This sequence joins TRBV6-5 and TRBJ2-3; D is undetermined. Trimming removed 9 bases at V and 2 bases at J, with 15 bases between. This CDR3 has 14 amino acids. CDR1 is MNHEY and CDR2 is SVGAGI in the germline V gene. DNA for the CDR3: TGTGCCAGTTCGTCAGTCCAGTACACAGATACGCAGTATTTT. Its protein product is CASSSVQYTDTQYF.

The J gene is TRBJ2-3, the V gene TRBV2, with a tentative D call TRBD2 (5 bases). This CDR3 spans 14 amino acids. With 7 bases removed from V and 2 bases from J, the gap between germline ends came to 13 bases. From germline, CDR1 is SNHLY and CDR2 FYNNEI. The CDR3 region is CASTPPGITDTQYF. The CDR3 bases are TGTGCCAGCACTCCACCCGGGATCACAGATACGCAGTATTTT. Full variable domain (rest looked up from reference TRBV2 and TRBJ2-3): EPEVTQTPSHQVTQMGQEVILRCVPISNHLYFYWYRQILGQKVEFLVSFYNNEISEKSEIFDDQFSVERPDGSNFTLKIRSTKLEDSAMYFCASTPPGITDTQYFGPGTRLTVL.

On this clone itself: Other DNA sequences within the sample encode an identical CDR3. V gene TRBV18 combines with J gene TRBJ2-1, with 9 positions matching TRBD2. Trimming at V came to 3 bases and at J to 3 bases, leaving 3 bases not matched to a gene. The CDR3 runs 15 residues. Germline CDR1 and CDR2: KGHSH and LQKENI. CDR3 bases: TGTGCCAGCTCACCCGGACTAGCGAACTACAATGAGCAGTTCTTC. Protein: CASSPGLANYNEQFF. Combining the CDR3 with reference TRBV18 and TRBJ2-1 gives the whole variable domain NAGVMQNPRHLVRRRGQEARLRCSPMKGHSHVYWYRQLPEEGLKFMVYLQKENIIDESGMPKERFSAEFPKEGPSILRIQQVVRGDSAAYFCASSPGLANYNEQFFGPGTRLTVL.

The CDR3 sequence is CASSLEGTGAYEQYF. As DNA, the CDR3 is TGTGCCAGCAGCTTGGAAGGGACAGGTGCCTACGAGCAGTACTTC. The chain carries TRBV5-5 and TRBJ2-5, with 8 nucleotides matching TRBD1. The J call is doubtful: the DNA matches TRBJ2-7 better. Germline CDR1 and CDR2: SGHKS and YYEKEE (reference sequence). The CDR3 contains 15 residues.

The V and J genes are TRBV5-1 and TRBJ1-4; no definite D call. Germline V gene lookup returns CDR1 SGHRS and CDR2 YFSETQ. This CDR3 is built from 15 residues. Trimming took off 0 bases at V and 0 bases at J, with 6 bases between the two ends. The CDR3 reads CASSLVSATNEKLFF. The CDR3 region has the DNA TGCGCCAGCAGCTTGGTGTCAGCAACTAATGAAAAACTGTTTTTT.

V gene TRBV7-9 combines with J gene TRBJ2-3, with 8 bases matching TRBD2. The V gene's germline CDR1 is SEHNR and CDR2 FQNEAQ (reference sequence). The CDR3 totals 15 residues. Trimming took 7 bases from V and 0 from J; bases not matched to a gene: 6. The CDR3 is CASTSGSFSTDTQYF. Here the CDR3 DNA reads TGTGCCAGCACCAGCGGGAGTTTTAGCACAGATACGCAGTATTTT.

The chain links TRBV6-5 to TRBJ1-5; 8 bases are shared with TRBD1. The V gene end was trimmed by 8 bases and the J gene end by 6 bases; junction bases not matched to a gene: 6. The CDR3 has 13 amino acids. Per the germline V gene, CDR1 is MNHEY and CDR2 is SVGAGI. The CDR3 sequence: CASAQGAGQPQHF. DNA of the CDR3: TGTGCCAGCGCGCAGGGGGCAGGTCAGCCCCAGCATTTT.

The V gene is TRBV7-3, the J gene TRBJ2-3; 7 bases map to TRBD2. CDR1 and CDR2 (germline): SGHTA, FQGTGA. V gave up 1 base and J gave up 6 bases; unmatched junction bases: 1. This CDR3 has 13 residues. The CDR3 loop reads CASSLREGDTQYF. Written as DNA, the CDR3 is TGTGCCAGCAGCTTAAGGGAGGGGGATACGCAGTATTTT.

The CDR3 region is CASSLLPGQGAGYTF. CDR3 sequence (DNA): TGTGCCAGCAGTTTATTACCGGGACAGGGGGCCGGCTACACCTTC. The chain links TRBV28 to TRBJ1-2; 12 bases line up with TRBD1. CDR1 and CDR2 (germline): MDHEN, SYDVKM. Germline trimming cut 1 base from V and 8 bases from J; bases unmatched to any gene: 5. The CDR3 sequence is 15 residues long.

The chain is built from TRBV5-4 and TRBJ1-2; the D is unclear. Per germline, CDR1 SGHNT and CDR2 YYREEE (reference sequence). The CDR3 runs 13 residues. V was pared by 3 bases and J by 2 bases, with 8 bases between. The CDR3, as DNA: TGTGCCAGCAGCTCGGCCAGGAACTATGGCTACACCTTC. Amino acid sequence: CASSSARNYGYTF.

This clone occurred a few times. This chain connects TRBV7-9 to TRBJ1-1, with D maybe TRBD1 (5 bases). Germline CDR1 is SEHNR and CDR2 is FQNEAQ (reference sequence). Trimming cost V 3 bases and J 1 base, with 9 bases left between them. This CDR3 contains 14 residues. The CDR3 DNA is TGTGCCAGCAGCTTGGCAGGGCAGAACACTGAAGCTTTCTTT. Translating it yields CASSLAGQNTEAFF.

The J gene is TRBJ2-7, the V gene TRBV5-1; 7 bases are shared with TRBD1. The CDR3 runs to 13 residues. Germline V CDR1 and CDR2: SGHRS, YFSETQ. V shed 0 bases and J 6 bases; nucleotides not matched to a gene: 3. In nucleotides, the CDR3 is TGCGCCAGCAGCTTGGGACAGGGTACCGAGCAGTACTTC. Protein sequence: CASSLGQGTEQYF. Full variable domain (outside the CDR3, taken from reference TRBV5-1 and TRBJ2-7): KAGVTQTPRYLIKTRGQQVTLSCSPISGHRSVSWYQQTPGQGLQFLFEYFSETQRNKGNFPGRFSGRQFSNSRSEMNVSTLELGDSALYLCASSLGQGTEQYFGPGTRLTVT.

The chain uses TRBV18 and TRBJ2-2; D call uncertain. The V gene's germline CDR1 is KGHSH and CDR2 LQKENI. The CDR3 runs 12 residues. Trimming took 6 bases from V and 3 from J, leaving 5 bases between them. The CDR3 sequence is CASSSDTGELFF. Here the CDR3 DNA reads TGTGCCAGCTCCAGTGACACCGGGGAGCTGTTTTTT.

CDR3 bases: TGTGCCAGCAGTGACTGGCGGGGGGGCCGACGTGAGCAGTTCTTC. This gives the protein CASSDWRGGRREQFF. V and J are TRBV6-4 and TRBJ2-1; 9 bases fit TRBD2. V shed 1 base, J shed 9 bases, and the junction held 7 bases outside the gene matches. Germline CDR1 is MRHNA and CDR2 is SNTAGT. There are 15 residues in the CDR3.

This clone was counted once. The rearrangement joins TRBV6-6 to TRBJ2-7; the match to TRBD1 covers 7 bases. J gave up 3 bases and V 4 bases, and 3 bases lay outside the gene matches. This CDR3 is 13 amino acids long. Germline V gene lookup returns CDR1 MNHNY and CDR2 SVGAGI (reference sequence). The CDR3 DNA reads TGTGCCAGCAGTTTGCCAGGGGGCTACGAGCAGTACTTC. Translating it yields CASSLPGGYEQYF.

In DNA form, the CDR3 reads TGTGCCAGCAGGCGACAGGGGCGATACGAGCAGTACTTC. It codes for CASRRQGRYEQYF. The rearrangement joins TRBV7-9 to TRBJ2-7, with TRBD1 identical over 8 bases. CDR3 length: 13 amino acids. Trimming cost V 6 bases and J 4 bases; bases outside gene matches: 5. The V gene's germline CDR1 is SEHNR and CDR2 FQNEAQ (reference sequence).

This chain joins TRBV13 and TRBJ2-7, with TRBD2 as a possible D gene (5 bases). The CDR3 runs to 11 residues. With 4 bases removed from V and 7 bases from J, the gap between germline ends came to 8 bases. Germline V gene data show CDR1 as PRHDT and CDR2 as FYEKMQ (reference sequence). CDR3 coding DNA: TGTGCCAGCAGCTCGAGGGAGGAGCAGTACTTC. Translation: CASSSREEQYF.

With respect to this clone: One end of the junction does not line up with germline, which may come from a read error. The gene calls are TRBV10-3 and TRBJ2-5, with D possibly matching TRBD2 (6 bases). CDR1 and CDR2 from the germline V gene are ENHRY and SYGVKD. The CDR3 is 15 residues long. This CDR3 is CAISESTTSQEAQYF. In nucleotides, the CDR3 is TGTGCCATCAGTGAGTCGACAACTAGCCAAGAGGCCCAGTACTTC.

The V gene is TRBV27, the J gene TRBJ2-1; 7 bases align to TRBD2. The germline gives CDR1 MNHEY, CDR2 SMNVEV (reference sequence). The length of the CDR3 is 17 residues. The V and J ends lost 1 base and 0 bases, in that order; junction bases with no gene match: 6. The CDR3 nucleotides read TGTGCCAGCAGTTTATTTTCCGGCGGGAGCTCCTACAATGAGCAGTTCTTC. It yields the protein CASSLFSGGSSYNEQFF.

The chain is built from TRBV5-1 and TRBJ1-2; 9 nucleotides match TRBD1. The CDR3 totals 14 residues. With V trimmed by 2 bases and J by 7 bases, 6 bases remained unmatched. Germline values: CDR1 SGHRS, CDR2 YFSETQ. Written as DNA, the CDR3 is TGCGCCAGCAGCTTAGGGACAGGGTTTTCTGGCTACACCTTC. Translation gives CASSLGTGFSGYTF.

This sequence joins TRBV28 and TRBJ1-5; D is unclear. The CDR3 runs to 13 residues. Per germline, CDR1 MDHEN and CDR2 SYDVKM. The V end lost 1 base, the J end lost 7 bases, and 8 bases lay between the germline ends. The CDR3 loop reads CASSLFLAQPQHF. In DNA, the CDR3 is TGTGCCAGCAGTTTATTCCTGGCCCAGCCCCAGCATTTT.

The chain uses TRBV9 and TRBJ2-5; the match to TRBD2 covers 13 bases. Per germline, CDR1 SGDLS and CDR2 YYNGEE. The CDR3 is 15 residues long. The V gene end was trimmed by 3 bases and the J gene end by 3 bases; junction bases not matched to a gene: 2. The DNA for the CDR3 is TGTGCCAGCAGCGGGACTAGCGGGGGAAAAGAGACCCAGTACTTC. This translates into CASSGTSGGKETQYF.

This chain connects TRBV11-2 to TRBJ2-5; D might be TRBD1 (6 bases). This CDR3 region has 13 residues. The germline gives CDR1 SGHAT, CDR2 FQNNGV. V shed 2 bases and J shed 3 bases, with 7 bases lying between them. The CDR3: CASSLRQEETQYF. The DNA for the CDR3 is TGTGCCAGCAGCTTAAGACAGGAAGAGACCCAGTACTTC.

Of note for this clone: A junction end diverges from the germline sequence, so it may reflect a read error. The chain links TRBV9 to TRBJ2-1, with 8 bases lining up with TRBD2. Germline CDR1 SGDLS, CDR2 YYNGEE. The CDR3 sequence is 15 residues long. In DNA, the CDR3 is TGTGCCAGCACCGTAGGGGCGGGGGGTTACAATGAGCAGTTCTTC. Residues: CASTVGAGGYNEQFF.

CDR3 DNA sequence: TGTGCCTCTGGCGGGGCGGACTACAATGAGCAGTTCTTC. Its protein product is CASGGADYNEQFF. The chain uses TRBV6-7 and TRBJ2-1; a weak D match, TRBD2 (6 bases). TRBV6-7 carries the ORF label, with uncertain function. The CDR3 length is 13 residues. Trimming took off 11 bases at V and 3 bases at J, with 14 bases between the two ends.

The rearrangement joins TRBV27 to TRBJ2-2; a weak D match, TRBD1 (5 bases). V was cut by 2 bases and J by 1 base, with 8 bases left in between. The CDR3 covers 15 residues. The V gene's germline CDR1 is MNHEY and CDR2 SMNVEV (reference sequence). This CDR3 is CASSLVQVNTGELFF. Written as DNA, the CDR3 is TGTGCCAGCAGTTTAGTACAGGTGAACACCGGGGAGCTGTTTTTT.

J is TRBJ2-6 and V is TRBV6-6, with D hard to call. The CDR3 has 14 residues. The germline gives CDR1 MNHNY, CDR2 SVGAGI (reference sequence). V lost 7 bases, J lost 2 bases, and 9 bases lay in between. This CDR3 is CASNQLAGANVLTF. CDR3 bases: TGTGCCAGCAACCAATTAGCTGGGGCCAACGTCCTGACTTTC.

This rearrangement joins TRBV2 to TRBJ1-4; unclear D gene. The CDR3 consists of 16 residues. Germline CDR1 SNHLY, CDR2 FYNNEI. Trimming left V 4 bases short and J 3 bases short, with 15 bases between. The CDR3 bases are TGTGCCAGCAGTGTAAAGAGGGAACGGGCTAATGAAAAACTGTTTTTT. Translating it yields CASSVKRERANEKLFF.

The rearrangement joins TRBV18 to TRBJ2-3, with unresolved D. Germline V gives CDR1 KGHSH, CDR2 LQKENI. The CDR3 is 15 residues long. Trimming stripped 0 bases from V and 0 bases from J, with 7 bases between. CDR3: CASSPPRSSTDTQYF. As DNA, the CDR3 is TGTGCCAGCTCACCACCGAGGTCCAGCACAGATACGCAGTATTTT.

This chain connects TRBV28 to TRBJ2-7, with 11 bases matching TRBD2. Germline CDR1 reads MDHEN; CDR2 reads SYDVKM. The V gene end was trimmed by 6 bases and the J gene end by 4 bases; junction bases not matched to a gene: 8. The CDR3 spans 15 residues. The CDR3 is CASSQTSGSLYEQYF. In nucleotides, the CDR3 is TGTGCCAGCAGCCAAACTAGCGGGAGTTTGTACGAGCAGTACTTC. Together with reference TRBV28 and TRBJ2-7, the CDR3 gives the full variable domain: DVKVTQSSRYLVKRTGEKVFLECVQDMDHENMFWYRQDPGLGLRLIYFSYDVKMKEKGDIPEGYSVSREKKERFSLILESASTNQTSMYLCASSQTSGSLYEQYFGPGTRLTVT.

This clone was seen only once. The chain's CDR3 is CSASSPFEAFF. The CDR3 DNA reads TGCAGTGCTAGTTCTCCTTTTGAAGCTTTCTTT. The chain recombines TRBV20-1 with TRBJ1-1; unclear D gene. CDR1 and CDR2 (germline): DFQATT, SNEGSKA (reference sequence). CDR3 size: 11 residues. The V end was cut by 3 bases, the J end by 7 bases, with 9 bases between.